One and the same sample provided the 21 T cell receptor beta chains below, sequenced in a study of blood T cell repertoires in COVID-19. Sequencing used immunoSEQ multiplex PCR; TCRdb keeps in-frame clones, though not all of them. The sample has approximately 74,000 clones; 60% to 80% are singletons. Sequenced sample: peripheral blood. The receptors were sampled from a human donor in a cohort sampled during active COVID-19.

The chain uses TRBV27 and TRBJ2-4, with a tentative D call TRBD1 (7 bases). CDR1 is MNHEY, CDR2 SMNVEV, per germline (reference sequence). V was shortened by 6 bases and J by 12 bases, with 24 bases between the two germline ends. The CDR3 has 15 residues. In nucleotides, the CDR3 is TGTGCCAGCAGCCTCTTCAGGGGGGCTCTTACCAATCAGTACTTC. Its protein is CASSLFRGALTNQYF.

In its sample, this clone was seen once. The V call is TRBV19, the J call TRBJ2-7; 10 bases are a match to TRBD2. This CDR3 region has 15 residues. The germline V gene encodes CDR1 LNHDA and CDR2 SQIVND (reference sequence). J was trimmed by 4 bases and V by 4 bases; bases with no gene match: 7. CDR3 loop: CASSTWTSGGYEQYF. DNA of the CDR3: TGTGCCAGTAGTACATGGACTAGCGGAGGATACGAGCAGTACTTC. The full variable domain, its missing parts supplied by reference TRBV19 and TRBJ2-7, is DGGITQSPKYLFRKEGQNVTLSCEQNLNHDAMYWYRQDPGQGLRLIYYSQIVNDFQKGDIAEGYSVSREKKESFPLTVTSAQKNPTAFYLCASSTWTSGGYEQYFGPGTRLTVT.

The chain recombines TRBV24-1 with TRBJ2-5; D gene ambiguous. V lost 3 bases and J lost 4, with 11 bases in between. Germline assignment: CDR1 KGHDR and CDR2 SFDVKD. This CDR3 spans 14 amino acids. CDR3 residues: CATSDGRSGETQYF. The CDR3 region has the DNA TGTGCCACCAGTGATGGTAGGAGTGGAGAGACCCAGTACTTC.

This clone was seen once. The V gene is TRBV5-4, the J gene TRBJ2-7, with 9 bases aligning to TRBD2. This CDR3 is 14 amino acids long. V shed 5 bases, J shed 5 bases, and the junction held 8 bases outside the gene matches. Per germline, CDR1 SGHNT and CDR2 YYREEE (reference sequence). The CDR3 coding sequence is TGTGCCAGCAGTCCCCCGGGACTAGCCCACGAGCAGTACTTC. Protein: CASSPPGLAHEQYF.

Sample share makes this clone hyperexpanded. V and J are TRBV28 and TRBJ2-7; TRBD2 matches at 8 bases. The V and J ends lost 6 bases and 0 bases, in that order; junction bases with no gene match: 4. The CDR3 covers 14 residues. CDR1 is MDHEN, CDR2 SYDVKM, per germline. The CDR3 DNA reads TGTGCCAGCAGGCCAGGGACTAGCTCCTACGAGCAGTACTTC. Translating gives CASRPGTSSYEQYF.

This chain connects TRBV28 to TRBJ2-3; 11 bases are a match to TRBD2. The CDR3 runs 17 residues. V lost 1 base, J lost 1 base, and 4 bases stayed unmatched. Germline V gives CDR1 MDHEN, CDR2 SYDVKM. The CDR3 DNA reads TGTGCCAGCAGTTTATCCACACTAGCGGGGGGCACAGATACGCAGTATTTT. This encodes CASSLSTLAGGTDTQYF.

The chain has TRBV10-3 and TRBJ2-7, with D tentatively TRBD1 (6 bases). V was pared by 2 bases and J by 7 bases, with 24 bases between. CDR1 ENHRY and CDR2 SYGVKD come from the germline V gene. The CDR3 consists of 17 residues. CDR3 nucleotides: TGTGCCATCAGTGAGCTTCGGGACACCGAATTCATGAGGGAGCAGTACTTC. It is translated as CAISELRDTEFMREQYF.

The genes are TRBV19 and TRBJ1-1, with unresolved D. Germline V lookup: CDR1 LNHDA, CDR2 SQIVND (reference sequence). V lost 3 bases and J lost 0, with 11 bases in between. The CDR3 has 15 amino acids. The CDR3 is CASSIPARMNTEAFF. In DNA form, the CDR3 reads TGTGCCAGTAGTATCCCAGCTAGAATGAACACTGAAGCTTTCTTT.

The chain has TRBV6-5 and TRBJ2-2, with D unresolved. Germline lookup yields CDR1 MNHEY and CDR2 SVGAGI. Trimming shortened V by 6 bases and J by 4 bases, and 15 bases separated the two germline ends. The CDR3 spans 15 residues. CDR3 bases: TGTGCCAGCAGCCCCGTGGGCCTGGGCACCGGGGAGCTGTTTTTT. It yields the protein CASSPVGLGTGELFF.

CDR3 sequence (DNA): TGTGCCAGCAGCCGCAATGAGCAGTTCTTC. Translating gives CASSRNEQFF. The chain uses TRBV7-6 and TRBJ2-1; D is ambiguous. The CDR3 runs to 10 residues. The germline V and J ends were trimmed by 5 bases and 6 bases, with 2 bases remaining between them. Germline values: CDR1 SGHVS, CDR2 FNYEAQ.

As to this clone: Other DNA sequences in this sample translate to the same CDR3. The chain joins TRBV11-2 to TRBJ1-5; the D gene is possibly TRBD1 (6 bases). The V end lost 1 base, the J end lost 2 bases, and 9 bases lay between the germline ends. The V gene's germline CDR1 is SGHAT and CDR2 FQNNGV. This CDR3 comprises 15 residues. The CDR3 DNA is TGTGCCAGCAGCTTAGGGGGGGGCGGCAATCAGCCCCAGCATTTT. Its protein is CASSLGGGGNQPQHF. The full variable domain, completed using reference TRBV11-2 and TRBJ1-5, is EAGVAQSPRYKIIEKRQSVAFWCNPISGHATLYWYQQILGQGPKLLIQFQNNGVVDDSQLPKDRFSAERLKGVDSTLKIQPAKLEDSAVYLCASSLGGGGNQPQHFGDGTRLSIL.

The J gene is TRBJ2-3, the V gene TRBV5-6, with 12 bases aligning to TRBD1. The CDR3 is 15 residues long. Per germline, CDR1 SGHDT and CDR2 YYEEEE. Trimming removed 2 bases from V and 4 bases from J; junction bases left unmatched: 2. The CDR3 DNA reads TGTGCCAGCAGCTTTGGGACAGGGGGCCCAGATACGCAGTATTTT. Its protein product is CASSFGTGGPDTQYF.

This clone was seen only a few times. Relative to the germline gene, one junction end is altered; a read error may explain this. The chain links TRBV4-2 to TRBJ2-5; D ambiguous. The CDR3 has 15 residues. Germline V gene data show CDR1 as LGHNA and CDR2 as YNFKEQ. CDR3 DNA: TGTGCCAGCAGCCAAGATCCGGCGGCTCAAGGGACCCAGTACTTC. Translation gives CASSQDPAAQGTQYF.

The chain uses TRBV28 and TRBJ2-3, with 12 bases aligning to TRBD2. This CDR3 contains 15 residues. V shed 2 bases and J 4 bases; nucleotides not matched to a gene: 1. Germline CDR1 MDHEN, CDR2 SYDVKM. Written as DNA, the CDR3 is TGTGCCAGCAGTTTACTAGCGGGAGGGTCAGATACGCAGTATTTT. Its protein product is CASSLLAGGSDTQYF.

The chain links TRBV19 to TRBJ2-3, with 7 nucleotides matching TRBD1. This CDR3 has 15 residues. V shed 5 bases, J shed 6 bases, and the junction held 11 bases outside the gene matches. Germline CDR1 and CDR2: LNHDA and SQIVND (reference sequence). The CDR3 region is CASSVDRLEGDTQYF. In DNA form, the CDR3 reads TGTGCCAGTAGTGTGGACAGGCTCGAGGGGGATACGCAGTATTTT.

The chain uses TRBV19 and TRBJ1-5, with 9 bases matching TRBD1. Germline V gives CDR1 LNHDA, CDR2 SQIVND (reference sequence). CDR3 length: 15 residues. The junction had 13 bases not matched to a gene; V was cut back by 9 bases and J by 7 bases. CDR3 residues: CASDLGQGVGQPQHF. CDR3 DNA: TGTGCCAGCGATCTGGGACAGGGAGTAGGACAGCCCCAGCATTTT.

The rearrangement joins TRBV6-5 to TRBJ2-5; D ambiguous. V dropped 6 bases and J dropped 2 bases, with 10 bases sitting between them. The V gene's germline CDR1 is MNHEY and CDR2 SVGAGI. This CDR3 contains 13 residues. The CDR3 DNA reads TGTGCCAGCAGCCCCCGAACTCAAGAGACCCAGTACTTC. It yields the protein CASSPRTQETQYF.

This chain links TRBV7-9 with TRBJ1-4; tentatively, D is TRBD1 (5 bases). The CDR3 has 14 amino acids. Germline CDR1 is SEHNR and CDR2 is FQNEAQ (reference sequence). V shed 4 bases and J shed 3 bases, with 9 bases lying between them. The CDR3 DNA reads as TGTGCCAGCAGCTCCAGGGTGGCTAATGAAAAACTGTTTTTT. It codes for CASSSRVANEKLFF.

The chain uses TRBV28 and TRBJ1-3, with a weak D call TRBD1 (5 bases). V was shortened by 5 bases and J by 0 bases, with 14 bases between the two germline ends. The CDR3 has 16 residues. Per the germline V gene, CDR1 is MDHEN and CDR2 is SYDVKM. The chain's CDR3 is CASSAPRGVSGNTIYF. CDR3 nucleotide sequence: TGTGCCAGCAGTGCACCCCGGGGGGTCTCTGGAAACACCATATATTTT.

The chain recombines TRBV30 with TRBJ1-5, with a possible D match to TRBD1 (6 bases). This CDR3 has 13 residues. The V end was cut by 3 bases, the J end by 4 bases, with 10 bases between. Per the germline V gene, CDR1 is GTSNPN and CDR2 is SVGIG (reference sequence). The CDR3 region has the DNA TGTGCCTGGAGGGAAGGGGGAAATCAGCCCCAGCATTTT. The encoded protein is CAWREGGNQPQHF.

The chain is built from TRBV7-2 and TRBJ2-7, with a tentative D call TRBD1 (6 bases). With 5 bases removed from V and 4 bases from J, the gap between germline ends came to 15 bases. Germline assignment: CDR1 SGHTA and CDR2 FQGNSA. This CDR3 spans 14 amino acids. The CDR3 reads CASSHAGGDYEQYF. Written as DNA, the CDR3 is TGTGCCAGCAGCCACGCTGGGGGCGATTACGAGCAGTACTTC.